This T cell receptor beta chain was sequenced for a study of CD8 T cells in ankylosing spondylitis. Study-wide results and caveats: There were earlier reports of some motif variants in reactive arthritis synovial fluid and blood. Ankylosing spondylitis blood appeared to be characterized by a TCR beta motif of roughly eight highly homologous variants.

This clonotype was counted at least ten times. Its cognate antigen is unknown. The length of the CDR3 is 12 residues. Trimming cost V 4 bases and J 14 bases, with 15 bases left between them. CDR1 is LGHNA and CDR2 is YSLEER in the germline V gene. TCRdb re-called the 5' RACE reads through MiXCR, storing one row per CDR3 protein. The table lists hundreds of thousands of distinct CDR3 sequences, approximately 12% of them singletons. V is TRBV4-3 and J is TRBJ2-1, with TRBD1 as a possible D gene (6 bases). The receptor comes from a male donor with ankylosing spondylitis. The material sequenced was blood, either unsorted or a sorted T cell fraction (not recorded which). The CDR3 here is CASSPESGVKFF. The DNA of the CDR3 is TGCGCCAGCAGCCCCGAGTCAGGGGTGAAGTTCTTC.